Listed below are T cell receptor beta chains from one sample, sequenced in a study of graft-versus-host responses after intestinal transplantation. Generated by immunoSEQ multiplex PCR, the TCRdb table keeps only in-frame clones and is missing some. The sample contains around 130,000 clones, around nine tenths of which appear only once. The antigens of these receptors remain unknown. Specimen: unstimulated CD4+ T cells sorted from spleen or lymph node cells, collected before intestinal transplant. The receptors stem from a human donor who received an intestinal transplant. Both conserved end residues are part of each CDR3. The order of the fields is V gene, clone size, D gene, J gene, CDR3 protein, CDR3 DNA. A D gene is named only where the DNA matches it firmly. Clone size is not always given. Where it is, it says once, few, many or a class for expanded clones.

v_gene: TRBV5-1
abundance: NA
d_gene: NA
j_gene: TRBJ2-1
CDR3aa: CASSSLQGDEQFF
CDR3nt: TGCGCCAGCAGCTCCCTTCAGGGAGATGAGCAGTTCTTC

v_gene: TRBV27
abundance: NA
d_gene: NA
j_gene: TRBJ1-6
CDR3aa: CASSLGYLNSPLHF
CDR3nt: TGTGCCAGCAGTCTGGGATACTTAAATTCACCCCTCCACTTT

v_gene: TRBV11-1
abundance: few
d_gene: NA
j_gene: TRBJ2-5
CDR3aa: CASSLDLAGTGVETQYF
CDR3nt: TGTGCCAGCAGCTTAGACCTAGCGGGGACAGGCGTAGAGACCCAGTACTTC

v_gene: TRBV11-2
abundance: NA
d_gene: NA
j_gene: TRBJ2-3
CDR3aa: CASSSRDTQYF
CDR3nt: TGTGCCAGCAGCTCCCGGGATACGCAGTATTTT

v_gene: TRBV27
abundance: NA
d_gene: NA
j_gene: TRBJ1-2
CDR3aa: CASSFTGSGYTF
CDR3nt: TGTGCCAGCAGTTTTACAGGGTCCGGCTACACCTTC

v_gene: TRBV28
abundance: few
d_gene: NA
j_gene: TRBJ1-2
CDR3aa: CASSPAHYGYTF
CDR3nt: TGTGCCAGCAGTCCCGCCCACTATGGCTACACCTTC

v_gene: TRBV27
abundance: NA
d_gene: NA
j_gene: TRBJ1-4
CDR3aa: CASTTGQGRSKLFF
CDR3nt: TGTGCCAGCACCACGGGGCAGGGAAGGTCTAAACTGTTTTTT

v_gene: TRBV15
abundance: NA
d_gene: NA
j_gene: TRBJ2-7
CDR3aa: CATSYDRRSYEQYF
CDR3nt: TGTGCCACCAGCTACGACAGGAGGTCCTACGAGCAGTACTTC

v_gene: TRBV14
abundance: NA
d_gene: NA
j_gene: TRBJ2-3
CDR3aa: CASSQPGAGIVGADTQYF
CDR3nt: TGTGCCAGCAGCCAACCAGGTGCGGGGATTGTTGGGGCAGATACGCAGTATTTT

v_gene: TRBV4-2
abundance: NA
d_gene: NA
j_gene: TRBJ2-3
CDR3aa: CASSQDGARDLWSLDTQYF
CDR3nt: TGTGCCAGCAGCCAAGATGGGGCCCGGGACTTATGGTCTTTAGATACGCAGTATTTT

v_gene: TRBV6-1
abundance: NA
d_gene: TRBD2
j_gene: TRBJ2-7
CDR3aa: CASSRLASSSYEQYF
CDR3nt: TGTGCCAGCAGTCGACTAGCGTCCTCCTCCTACGAGCAGTACTTC

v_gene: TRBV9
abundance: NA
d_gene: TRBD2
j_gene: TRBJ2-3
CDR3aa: CASSGLAGSHSTDTQYF
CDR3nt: TGTGCCAGCAGCGGGCTAGCGGGGTCCCATAGCACAGATACGCAGTATTTT

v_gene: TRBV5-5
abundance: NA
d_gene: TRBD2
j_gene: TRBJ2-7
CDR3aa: CASSLMPTSGYEQYF
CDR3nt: TGTGCCAGCAGCTTGATGCCGACTAGCGGCTACGAGCAGTACTTC

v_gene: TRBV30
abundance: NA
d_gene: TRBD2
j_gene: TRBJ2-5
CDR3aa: CAWSVGLAGAGETQYF
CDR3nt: TGTGCCTGGAGTGTAGGACTAGCGGGGGCGGGGGAGACCCAGTACTTC

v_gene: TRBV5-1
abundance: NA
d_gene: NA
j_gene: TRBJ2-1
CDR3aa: CASSYGTSNNEQFF
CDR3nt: TGCGCCAGCAGCTACGGGACTTCAAACAATGAGCAGTTCTTC

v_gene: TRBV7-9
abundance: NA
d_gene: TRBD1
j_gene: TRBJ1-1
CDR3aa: CASSLEDREAFF
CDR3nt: TGTGCCAGCAGCTTAGAGGACAGGGAAGCTTTCTTT

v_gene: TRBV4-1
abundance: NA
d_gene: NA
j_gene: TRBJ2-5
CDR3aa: CASSQDPTRPQETQYF
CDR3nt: TGCGCCAGCAGCCAAGATCCGACTAGGCCTCAAGAGACCCAGTACTTC

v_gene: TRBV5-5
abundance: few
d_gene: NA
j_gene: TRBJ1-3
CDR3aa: CASSDYSGNTIYF
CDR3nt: TGTGCCAGCAGCGACTACTCTGGAAACACCATATATTTT

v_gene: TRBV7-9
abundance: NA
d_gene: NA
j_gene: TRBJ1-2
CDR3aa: CASSLASGQSGYTF
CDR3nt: TGTGCCAGCAGCTTAGCTTCAGGACAGTCTGGCTACACCTTC

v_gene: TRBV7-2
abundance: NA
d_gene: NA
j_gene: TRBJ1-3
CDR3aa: CASSLWVGRGGNTIYF
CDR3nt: TGTGCCAGCAGCCTATGGGTGGGACGGGGGGGAAACACCATATATTTT

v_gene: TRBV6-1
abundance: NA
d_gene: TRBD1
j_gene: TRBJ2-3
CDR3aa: CASVGTGGTDTQYF
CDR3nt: TGTGCCAGCGTCGGGACAGGCGGCACAGATACGCAGTATTTT

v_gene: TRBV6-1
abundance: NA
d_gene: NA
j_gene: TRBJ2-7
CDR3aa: CASSETPSSYEQYF
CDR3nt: TGTGCCAGCAGTGAAACCCCGAGCTCCTACGAGCAGTACTTC

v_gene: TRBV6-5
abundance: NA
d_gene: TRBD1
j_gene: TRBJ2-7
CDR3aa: CASRDSGTVSYEQYF
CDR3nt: TGTGCCAGCAGGGACTCCGGGACAGTCTCCTACGAGCAGTACTTC

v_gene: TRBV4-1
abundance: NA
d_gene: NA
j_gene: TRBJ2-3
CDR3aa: CASSQVGASTDTQYF
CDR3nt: TGCGCCAGCAGCCAAGTGGGGGCCAGCACAGATACGCAGTATTTT

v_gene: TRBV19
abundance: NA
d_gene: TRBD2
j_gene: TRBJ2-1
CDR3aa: CASSTSGNEQFF
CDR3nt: TGTGCCAGTTCAACTAGCGGGAATGAGCAGTTCTTC

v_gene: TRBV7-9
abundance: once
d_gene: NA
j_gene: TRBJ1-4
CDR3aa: CASSWRTATNEKLFF
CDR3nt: TGTGCCAGCAGCTGGCGGACTGCAACTAATGAAAAACTGTTTTTT

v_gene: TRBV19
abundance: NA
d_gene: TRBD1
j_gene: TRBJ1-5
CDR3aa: CASRDRDSQPQHF
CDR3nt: TGTGCCAGCCGGGACAGGGACAGTCAGCCCCAGCATTTT